These T cell receptor beta chains were read from a single sample in a study of blood T cell repertoires in COVID-19. Assay: immunoSEQ multiplex PCR; the TCRdb copy retains only in-frame clones and omits some. In the table there are hundreds of thousands of clones, 85% to 90% of which are singletons. The sample taken for sequencing was peripheral blood. The receptors come from a woman in her 30s with COVID-19, enrolled during active disease. Both conserved end residues are part of each CDR3. D genes are given only for firm matches. Some rows mark clone size as missing; the rest say once, few, many or name a class of expanded clone.

j_call v_call clone_size d_call cdr3_aa cdr3_nt
TRBJ1-2 TRBV29-1 NA TRBD1 CSVEKVQGARGYTF TGCAGCGTCGAAAAAGTGCAGGGGGCTCGGGGCTACACCTTC
TRBJ1-6 TRBV5-4 few TRBD1 CASSPGQGWSPLHF TGTGCCAGCAGCCCCGGACAGGGTTGGTCACCCCTCCACTTT
TRBJ2-1 TRBV7-2 NA TRBD2 CASSPGLASYNEQFF TGTGCCAGCAGCCCCGGACTAGCGAGCTACAATGAGCAGTTCTTC
TRBJ2-3 TRBV10-1 NA TRBD2 CASSEVGRPTDTQYF TGCGCCAGCAGTGAGGTCGGGAGGCCTACAGATACGCAGTATTTT
TRBJ2-7 TRBV5-1 NA TRBD1 CASGRGTGPYEQYF TGCGCCAGCGGCCGTGGGACAGGGCCCTACGAGCAGTACTTC
TRBJ1-1 TRBV18 NA NA CASSPPAGATEAFF TGTGCCAGCTCACCCCCCGCAGGGGCCACTGAAGCTTTCTTT
TRBJ2-3 TRBV12-3/TRBV12-4 NA NA CASSSNTPGTQYF TGTGCCAGCTCCTCAAATACCCCGGGTACGCAGTATTTT
TRBJ1-6 TRBV5-5 NA TRBD1 CASSLTGQRYNSPLHF TGTGCCAGCAGCTTGACGGGACAGCGATATAATTCACCCCTCCACTTT
TRBJ2-1 TRBV7-9 NA TRBD1 CASSDRTGGSSYNEQFF TGTGCCAGCAGCGACCGGACAGGGGGTAGCTCCTACAATGAGCAGTTCTTC
TRBJ1-2 TRBV5-1 NA TRBD1 CASRRDSSNYGYTF TGCGCCAGCCGGCGGGACAGCTCTAACTATGGCTACACCTTC
TRBJ2-7 TRBV7-2 NA TRBD2 CASSLSGRAYEQYF TGTGCCAGCAGCTTAAGCGGGAGGGCCTACGAGCAGTACTTC
TRBJ1-1 TRBV10-3 once NA CAISEPTGFAEAFF TGTGCCATCAGTGAACCAACAGGGTTCGCTGAAGCTTTCTTT
TRBJ1-5 TRBV19 NA NA CASTNTAAQHF TGTGCCAGTACCAACACCGCGGCCCAGCATTTT
TRBJ2-7 TRBV29-1 once TRBD2 CSVRSGRAWDEQYF TGCAGCGTTCGTAGCGGGAGGGCTTGGGACGAGCAGTACTTC
TRBJ2-7 TRBV2 NA NA CASSENFGYEQYF TGTGCCAGCAGTGAGAACTTCGGGTACGAGCAGTACTTC
TRBJ2-7 TRBV15 NA TRBD1 CATSASGTGIYEQYF TGTGCCACCAGCGCTTCCGGGACAGGGATTTACGAGCAGTACTTC